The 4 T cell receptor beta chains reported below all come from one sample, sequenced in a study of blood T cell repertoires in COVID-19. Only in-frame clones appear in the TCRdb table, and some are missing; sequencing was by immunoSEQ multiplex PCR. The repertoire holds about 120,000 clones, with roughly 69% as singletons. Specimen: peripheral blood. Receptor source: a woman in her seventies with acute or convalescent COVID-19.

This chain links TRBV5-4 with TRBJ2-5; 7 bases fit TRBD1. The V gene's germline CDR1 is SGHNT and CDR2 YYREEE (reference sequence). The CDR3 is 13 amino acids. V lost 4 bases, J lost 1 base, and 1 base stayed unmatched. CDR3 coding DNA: TGTGCCAGCAGCGGGACAGTCCAAGAGACCCAGTACTTC. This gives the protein CASSGTVQETQYF.

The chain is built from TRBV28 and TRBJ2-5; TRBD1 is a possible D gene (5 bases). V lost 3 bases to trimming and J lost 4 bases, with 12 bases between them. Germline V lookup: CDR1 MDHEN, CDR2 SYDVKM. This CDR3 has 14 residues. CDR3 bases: TGTGCCAGCAGTTTGTTCAGGGTGGGAGAGACCCAGTACTTC. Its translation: CASSLFRVGETQYF.

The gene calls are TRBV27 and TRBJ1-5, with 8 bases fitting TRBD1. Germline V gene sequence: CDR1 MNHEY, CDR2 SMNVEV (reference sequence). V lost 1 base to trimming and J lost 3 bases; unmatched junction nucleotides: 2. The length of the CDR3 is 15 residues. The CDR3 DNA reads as TGTGCCAGCAGTTTATTCAGGGGGCCCAATCAGCCCCAGCATTTT. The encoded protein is CASSLFRGPNQPQHF.

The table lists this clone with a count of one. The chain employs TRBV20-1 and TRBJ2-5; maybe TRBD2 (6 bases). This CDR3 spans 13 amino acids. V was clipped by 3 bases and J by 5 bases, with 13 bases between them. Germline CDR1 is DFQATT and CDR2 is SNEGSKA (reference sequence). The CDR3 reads CSASFQGGETQYF. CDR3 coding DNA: TGCAGTGCTAGTTTCCAGGGAGGCGAGACCCAGTACTTC.